The clone carrying this T cell receptor (beta chain) was seen more than once but under ten times. Its antigen is not known. Repertoires were generated with immunoSEQ multiplex PCR, while TCRdb's copy carries only in-frame clones and drops some. The table has 10,000 or so clones, around half seen once; the top ten hold around 35%. Mixed lymphocyte reaction cells were cocultured at 37°C for 6 to 7 days. The sample belongs to a study of siplizumab effects on memory and regulatory T cells. For the study at large: Paired setups tested mixed lymphocyte reactions with about 1 ug/mL siplizumab or no drug.

The V end was cut by 4 bases, the J end by 6 bases, with 6 bases between. The CDR3 covers 12 residues. Germline V lookup: CDR1 SGHAT, CDR2 FQNNGV. Overall study findings and caveats: Only a minor fraction of alloreactive clones mapped to unstimulated subsets.

J is TRBJ2-2 and V is TRBV11-2, with D unresolved. Specimen: CFSE-low (dividing) CD8+ T cells sorted from an allogeneic mixed lymphocyte reaction. This receptor was identified in a human donor in good health; the cells came from an allogeneic mixed lymphocyte reaction. Some clones in this sample may be carry-over from other donors' samples. The chain's CDR3 is CASSSFPGELFF. CDR3 nucleotide sequence: TGTGCCAGCAGCTCCTTCCCCGGGGAGCTGTTTTTT.